The rows below give T cell receptor beta chains drawn from one sample of a study of blood T cell repertoires in COVID-19. Repertoires were generated with immunoSEQ multiplex PCR, while TCRdb's copy carries only in-frame clones and drops some. Among 150,000 or so clones listed, about 90% were seen once. The sequenced sample was PBMCs or T cells enriched from blood (not recorded which). The receptors here all came from a human donor with acute COVID-19. The donor label of this sample is uncertain. The CDR3 runs from the conserved cysteine through the conserved F or W. D genes are given only for firm matches. Clone size is stated in some rows and not others, as once, few, many or a class when expanded.

abundance	v_gene	d_gene	j_gene	CDR3nt	CDR3aa
once	TRBV9	TRBD1	TRBJ2-7	TGTGCCAGCAGCGTCTCCCCGACAGGGGACACCTACGAGCAGTACTTC	CASSVSPTGDTYEQYF
once	TRBV14	NA	TRBJ1-5	TGTGCCAGCAGCCAGTTTTGCCCAGGTCGATTGGTTTGGCAGCCCCAGCATTTT	CASSQFCPGRLVWQPQHF
many	TRBV27	TRBD2	TRBJ2-3	TGTGCCAGCAGTTTATCGCCGTGGACTAGCGGGGACAAAGATACGCAGTATTTT	CASSLSPWTSGDKDTQYF
NA	TRBV5-1	NA	TRBJ2-2	TGCGCCAGCAGCTTGGTTGGAACGCTACAGGTCACCGGGGAGCTGTTTTTT	CASSLVGTLQVTGELFF
NA	TRBV29-1	TRBD1	TRBJ1-1	TGCAGCGTCAGACAGGGGGCGGTTGAAGCTTTCTTT	CSVRQGAVEAFF
NA	TRBV19	TRBD1	TRBJ1-5	TGTGCCACGGCACCAAGGGGGCGTAATCAGCCCCAGCATTTT	CATAPRGRNQPQHF
NA	TRBV2	NA	TRBJ2-5	TGTGCCAGCAGAGAACAGGGAACGGCGGCCCAGTACTTC	CASREQGTAAQYF
NA	TRBV19	TRBD2	TRBJ2-7	TGTGCCAGTAGTATAGGCGGGGGCTCCTACGAGCAGTACTTC	CASSIGGGSYEQYF
NA	TRBV7-2	TRBD2	TRBJ2-7	TGTGCCAGCAGCGCTAGCGGCGGGGGGGTATACGAGCAGTACTTC	CASSASGGGVYEQYF
NA	TRBV7-9	NA	TRBJ1-3	TGTGCCAGCAGCTCGGGATCCGAAACGTCTGGAAACACCATATATTTT	CASSSGSETSGNTIYF
NA	TRBV19	NA	TRBJ2-3	TGTGCCAGTAGTATGGGAAGCGGCTCGGATACGCAGTATTTT	CASSMGSGSDTQYF
NA	TRBV7-8	NA	TRBJ1-5	TGTGCCAGCAGCTTAGGGTCGGGGGGCGGAGGCAATCAGCCCCAGCATTTT	CASSLGSGGGGNQPQHF
NA	TRBV11-2	NA	TRBJ1-3	TGTGCCAGCAGCCCGATCGGGGAGTACAGGGCTGGAAACACCATATATTTT	CASSPIGEYRAGNTIYF
NA	TRBV18	TRBD1	TRBJ1-2	TGTGCCAGCTCCCGAACCTCGACAGGGGATTATGGCTACACCTTC	CASSRTSTGDYGYTF
NA	TRBV19	TRBD2	TRBJ2-1	TGTGCCAGTAGGGGAGGGGCCTACAATGAGCAGTTCTTC	CASRGGAYNEQFF
NA	TRBV5-4	NA	TRBJ2-2	TGTGCCAGCAGCTTGGCGGGGCAGGGGCCGAACACCGGGGAGCTGTTTTTT	CASSLAGQGPNTGELFF
NA	TRBV7-3	NA	TRBJ1-6	TGTGCCAGCAGCCCGGACATTCCAAGCAGGTCACCCCTCCACTTT	CASSPDIPSRSPLHF
NA	TRBV30	NA	TRBJ1-1	TGTGCCTGGAGAGCTAACACTGAAGCTTTCTTT	CAWRANTEAFF
once	TRBV5-1	NA	TRBJ1-2	TGCGCCAGCAGCTTGGACGGAGACTATGGCTACACCTTC	CASSLDGDYGYTF
NA	TRBV5-1	NA	TRBJ2-5	TGCGCCAGCAGCTTGGCCTCCCAAGAGACCCAGTACTTC	CASSLASQETQYF
NA	TRBV6-6	TRBD1	TRBJ2-7	TGTGCCAGCAGTTTTCATCCGGGACAGGGTAAGAGCGAGCAGTACTTC	CASSFHPGQGKSEQYF
NA	TRBV27	NA	TRBJ1-2	TGTGCCAGCAGTTCCCGGGGGGGGTTAGTCTATGGCTACACCTTC	CASSSRGGLVYGYTF
NA	TRBV30	TRBD1	TRBJ2-4	TGTGCCTGGAGTGTCAAGGGGGCCGGGACGGTCCCCAAAAACATTCAGTACTTC	CAWSVKGAGTVPKNIQYF